Sequencing of this TCR beta chain was carried out in a study of vaccination effects on CD4 cells after COVID-19. About this clone: Antigen: not known.

Profiled with immunoSEQ multiplex PCR; TCRdb holds only in-frame clones, not every one. The table includes roughly 24,000 clones, 81% detected once. Prior to sequencing, the ViraFEST assay stimulated PBMC with viral peptide pools, which expanded the antigen-specific CD4+ T cells. Cultured cells yielded isolated CD4+ T cells after 10 to 11 days. Two doses of either BNT162b2 or mRNA-1273 were given to each participant. Per the germline V gene, CDR1 is LNHDA and CDR2 is SQIVND (reference sequence). This CDR3 spans 18 amino acids. V dropped 0 bases and J dropped 0; count of bases not matched to a gene: 8.

This TCR was sampled from a human donor who received a COVID-19 vaccine. Some clones in this sample may be carry-over from other donors' samples. The sample consisted of CD4+ T cells from PBMCs cultured with SARS-CoV-2 spike peptides, taken after COVID-19 vaccination. The chain uses TRBV19 and TRBJ1-5, with 7 bases aligning to TRBD1. CDR3 in DNA: TGTGCCAGTAGTATAGATCAGGGGACAGTCTATAGCAATCAGCCCCAGCATTTT. Amino acids: CASSIDQGTVYSNQPQHF.